The rows below give T cell receptor beta chains drawn from one sample of a study of blood T cell repertoires in COVID-19. The data were produced by immunoSEQ multiplex PCR, yet TCRdb's version contains in-frame clones alone and is incomplete. The sample has over 150,000 clones, 70% to 90% seen once. Material: peripheral blood. These receptor sequences come from a man aged 45-65 years with active or convalescent COVID-19. Both conserved end residues are part of each CDR3. A D gene is named only where the DNA matches it firmly. The size entry is marked missing in some rows and otherwise reads once, few, many or a size class.

v_call: TRBV9
d_call: -
j_call: TRBJ2-5
cdr3_length: 15
clone_size: -
cdr3_nt: TGTGCCAGCAGCGTAGATCGAGGGATCGGGGAGACCCAGTACTTC
cdr3_aa: CASSVDRGIGETQYF

v_call: TRBV18
d_call: TRBD1
j_call: TRBJ2-5
cdr3_length: 16
clone_size: -
cdr3_nt: TGTGCCAGCTCACTCATCCCGACAGGGGGCCTGGAGACCCAGTACTTC
cdr3_aa: CASSLIPTGGLETQYF

v_call: TRBV29-1
d_call: -
j_call: TRBJ2-5
cdr3_length: 13
clone_size: -
cdr3_nt: TGCAGCGTTCAACGGGACACGGGGGAGACCCAGTACTTC
cdr3_aa: CSVQRDTGETQYF

v_call: TRBV28
d_call: TRBD1
j_call: TRBJ2-7
cdr3_length: 15
clone_size: -
cdr3_nt: TGTGCCAGCAGTTTATTAGGGACAGGGGGGTACGAGCAGTACTTC
cdr3_aa: CASSLLGTGGYEQYF

v_call: TRBV27
d_call: -
j_call: TRBJ2-1
cdr3_length: 13
clone_size: -
cdr3_nt: TGTGCCAGCAGTTTTTGGGGGCGCAATGAGCAGTTCTTC
cdr3_aa: CASSFWGRNEQFF

v_call: TRBV24-1
d_call: -
j_call: TRBJ2-2
cdr3_length: 13
clone_size: -
cdr3_nt: TGTGCCACCAGTGATTGGAGAACCGGGGAGCTGTTTTTT
cdr3_aa: CATSDWRTGELFF

v_call: TRBV4-3
d_call: TRBD2
j_call: TRBJ2-1
cdr3_length: 16
clone_size: few
cdr3_nt: TGCGCCAGCAGCCAAGGGGCGGGACTAGCGGGAGTTGAGCAGTTCTTC
cdr3_aa: CASSQGAGLAGVEQFF

v_call: TRBV3-1/TRBV3-2
d_call: TRBD2
j_call: TRBJ2-3
cdr3_length: 17
clone_size: -
cdr3_nt: TGTGCCAGCAGCCCCCGGACTAGCGGGGGGCTCACAGATACGCAGTATTTT
cdr3_aa: CASSPRTSGGLTDTQYF

v_call: TRBV7-8
d_call: TRBD1
j_call: TRBJ1-1
cdr3_length: 15
clone_size: -
cdr3_nt: TGTGCCAGCAGCCTATGGGACAGGATGAACACTGAAGCTTTCTTT
cdr3_aa: CASSLWDRMNTEAFF

v_call: TRBV18
d_call: TRBD2
j_call: TRBJ2-1
cdr3_length: 17
clone_size: once
cdr3_nt: TGTGCCAGCTCACCATTGGACGCGGGGGGTCTTCACAATGAGCAGTTCTTC
cdr3_aa: CASSPLDAGGLHNEQFF

v_call: TRBV10-3
d_call: TRBD1
j_call: TRBJ1-2
cdr3_length: 12
clone_size: -
cdr3_nt: TGTGCCATCAGCGGGACAGGGGATGGCTACACCTTC
cdr3_aa: CAISGTGDGYTF

v_call: TRBV10-1
d_call: -
j_call: TRBJ2-7
cdr3_length: 13
clone_size: -
cdr3_nt: TGCGCCAGCAGTGACTCTACTGGAGGCGAGCAGTACTTC
cdr3_aa: CASSDSTGGEQYF

v_call: TRBV11-1
d_call: TRBD1
j_call: TRBJ1-1
cdr3_length: 15
clone_size: -
cdr3_nt: TGTGCCAGCAGCCTTGACAGGGGATGGGGCACTGAAGCTTTCTTT
cdr3_aa: CASSLDRGWGTEAFF

v_call: TRBV9
d_call: -
j_call: TRBJ2-1
cdr3_length: 14
clone_size: -
cdr3_nt: TGTGCCAGCAGCACCATCGGGACTGCCCGTGAGCAGTTCTTC
cdr3_aa: CASSTIGTAREQFF

v_call: TRBV19
d_call: -
j_call: TRBJ2-7
cdr3_length: 14
clone_size: once
cdr3_nt: TGTGCCAGTAGTGTGACAGTATACTCCTACGAGCAGTACTTC
cdr3_aa: CASSVTVYSYEQYF

v_call: TRBV24-1
d_call: TRBD2
j_call: TRBJ2-7
cdr3_length: 13
clone_size: -
cdr3_nt: TGTGCCACCATACCCGGGAGGGCGGAAGAGCAGTACTTC
cdr3_aa: CATIPGRAEEQYF

v_call: TRBV18
d_call: TRBD1
j_call: TRBJ2-3
cdr3_length: 17
clone_size: -
cdr3_nt: TGTGCCAGCTCACCACTCACAGGGGCTACGAGCACAGATACGCAGTATTTT
cdr3_aa: CASSPLTGATSTDTQYF

v_call: TRBV19
d_call: TRBD2
j_call: TRBJ2-1
cdr3_length: 15
clone_size: -
cdr3_nt: TGTGCCAGTAGCCGGGGTGGTAGCGGGACAAAGGGGCAGTTCTTC
cdr3_aa: CASSRGGSGTKGQFF

v_call: TRBV6-4
d_call: -
j_call: TRBJ2-1
cdr3_length: 16
clone_size: once
cdr3_nt: TGTGCCAGCAGTGACTCGAGTCTGGGGGCGGGTAATGAGCAGTTCTTC
cdr3_aa: CASSDSSLGAGNEQFF

v_call: TRBV11-2
d_call: TRBD1
j_call: TRBJ1-1
cdr3_length: 13
clone_size: -
cdr3_nt: TGTGCCAGCAGCTTAGCAAACACAGGGGGAGCTTTCTTT
cdr3_aa: CASSLANTGGAFF